This TCR beta chain comes out of a study of T-cell memory formation after mild COVID-19. CDR3 length: 12 residues. Germline-derived CDR1 and CDR2 are SGHKS and YYEKEE (reference sequence). Trimming pared 4 bases from V and 4 bases from J, leaving 5 bases between. From the 5' RACE reads, TCRdb called clonotypes with MiXCR, one entry per CDR3 protein. Of more than 75,000 distinct CDR3 sequences listed, about 15% are singletons. This clonotype was picked up many times. The sample was PBMCs or a T cell subset sorted from them (not recorded which). This receptor was taken from an adult woman who had mild COVID-19 (a few samples of this study predate the infection). Cell type and time point are not known. This sequence joins TRBV5-5 and TRBJ2-2; D remains unclear. The CDR3, as DNA: TGTGCCAGCAGCCTGTCCACCGGGGAGCTGTTTTTT. Its protein is CASSLSTGELFF.